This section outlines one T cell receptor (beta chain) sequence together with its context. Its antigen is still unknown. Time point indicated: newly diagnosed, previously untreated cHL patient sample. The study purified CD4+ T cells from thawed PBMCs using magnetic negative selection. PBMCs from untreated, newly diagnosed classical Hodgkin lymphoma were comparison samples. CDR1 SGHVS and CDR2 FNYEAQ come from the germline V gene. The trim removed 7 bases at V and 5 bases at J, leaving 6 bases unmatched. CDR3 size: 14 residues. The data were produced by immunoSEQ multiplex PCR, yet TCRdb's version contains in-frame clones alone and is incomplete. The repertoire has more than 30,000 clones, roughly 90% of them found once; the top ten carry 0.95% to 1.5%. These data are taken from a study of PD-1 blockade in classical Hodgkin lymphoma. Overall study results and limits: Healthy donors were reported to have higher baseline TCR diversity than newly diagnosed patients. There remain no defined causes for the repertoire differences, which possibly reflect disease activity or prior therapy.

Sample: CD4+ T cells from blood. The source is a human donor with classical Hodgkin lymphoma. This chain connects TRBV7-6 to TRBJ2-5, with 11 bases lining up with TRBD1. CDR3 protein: CASTRTGGGETQYF. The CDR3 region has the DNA TGTGCCAGCACTCGGACAGGGGGCGGCGAGACCCAGTACTTC.